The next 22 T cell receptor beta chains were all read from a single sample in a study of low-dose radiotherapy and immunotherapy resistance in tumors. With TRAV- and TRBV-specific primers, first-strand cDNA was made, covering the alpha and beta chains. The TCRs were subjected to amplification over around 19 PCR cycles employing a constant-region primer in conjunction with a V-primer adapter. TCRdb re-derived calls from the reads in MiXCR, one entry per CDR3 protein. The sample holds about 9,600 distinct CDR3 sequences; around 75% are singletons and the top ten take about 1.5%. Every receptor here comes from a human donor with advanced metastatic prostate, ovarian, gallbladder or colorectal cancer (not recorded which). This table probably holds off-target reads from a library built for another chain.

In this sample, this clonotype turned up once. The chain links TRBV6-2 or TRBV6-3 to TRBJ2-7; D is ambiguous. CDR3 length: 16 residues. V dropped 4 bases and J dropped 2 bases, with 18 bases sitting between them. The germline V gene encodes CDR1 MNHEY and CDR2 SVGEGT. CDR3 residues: CASSSGRWASAYEQYF. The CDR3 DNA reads TGTGCCAGCAGTTCCGGCCGGTGGGCTAGTGCCTACGAGCAGTACTTC.

The CDR3 here is CASSPGQGNTEAFF. The DNA for the CDR3 is TGTGCCAGCTCCCCGGGCCAAGGGAACACTGAAGCTTTCTTT. The V gene is TRBV18, the J gene TRBJ1-1; D gene uncertain. The CDR3 consists of 14 residues. The V gene's germline CDR1 is KGHSH and CDR2 LQKENI. V was trimmed by 6 bases and J by 1 base, leaving 12 bases between them. The whole variable domain, remainder taken from reference TRBV18 and TRBJ1-1, is NAGVMQNPRHLVRRRGQEARLRCSPMKGHSHVYWYRQLPEEGLKFMVYLQKENIIDESGMPKERFSAEFPKEGPSILRIQQVVRGDSAAYFCASSPGQGNTEAFFGQGTRLTVV.

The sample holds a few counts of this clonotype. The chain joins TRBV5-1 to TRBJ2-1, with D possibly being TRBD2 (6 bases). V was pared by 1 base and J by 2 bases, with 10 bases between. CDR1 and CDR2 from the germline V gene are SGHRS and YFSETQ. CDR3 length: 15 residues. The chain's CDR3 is CASSLMEGAYNEQFF. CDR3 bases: TGCGCCAGCAGCTTGATGGAGGGCGCCTACAATGAGCAGTTCTTC.

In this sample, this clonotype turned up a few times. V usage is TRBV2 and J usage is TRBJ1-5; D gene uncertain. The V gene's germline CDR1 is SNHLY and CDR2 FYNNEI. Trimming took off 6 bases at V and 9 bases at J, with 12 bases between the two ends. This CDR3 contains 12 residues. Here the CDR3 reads CASRPAGGPQHF. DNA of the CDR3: TGTGCCAGCAGACCGGCGGGTGGGCCCCAGCATTTT.

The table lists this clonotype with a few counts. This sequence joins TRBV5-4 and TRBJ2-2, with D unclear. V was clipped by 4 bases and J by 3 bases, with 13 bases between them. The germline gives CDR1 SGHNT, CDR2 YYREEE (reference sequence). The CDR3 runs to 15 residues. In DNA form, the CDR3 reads TGTGCCAGCAGCCCTGGCCCTAGTGACACCGGGGAGCTGTTTTTT. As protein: CASSPGPSDTGELFF.

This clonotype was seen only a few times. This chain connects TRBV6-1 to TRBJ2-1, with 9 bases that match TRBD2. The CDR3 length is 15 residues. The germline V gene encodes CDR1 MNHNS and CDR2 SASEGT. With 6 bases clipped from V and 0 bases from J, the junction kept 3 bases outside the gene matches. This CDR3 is CASRNSGSSYNEQFF. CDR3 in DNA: TGTGCCAGCAGGAATAGCGGGAGCTCCTACAATGAGCAGTTCTTC.

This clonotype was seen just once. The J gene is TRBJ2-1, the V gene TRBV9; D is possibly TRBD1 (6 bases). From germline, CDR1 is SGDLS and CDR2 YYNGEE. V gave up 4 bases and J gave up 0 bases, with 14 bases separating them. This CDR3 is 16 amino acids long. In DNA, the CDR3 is TGTGCCAGCAGCACTGGACAGATGAGCTCCTACAATGAGCAGTTCTTC. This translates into CASSTGQMSSYNEQFF.

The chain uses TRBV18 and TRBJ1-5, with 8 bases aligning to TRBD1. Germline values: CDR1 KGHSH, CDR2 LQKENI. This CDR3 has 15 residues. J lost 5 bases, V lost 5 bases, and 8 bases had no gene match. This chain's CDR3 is CASSGQGASDQPQHF. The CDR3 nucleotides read TGTGCCAGCTCAGGGCAGGGGGCGTCGGATCAGCCCCAGCATTTT.

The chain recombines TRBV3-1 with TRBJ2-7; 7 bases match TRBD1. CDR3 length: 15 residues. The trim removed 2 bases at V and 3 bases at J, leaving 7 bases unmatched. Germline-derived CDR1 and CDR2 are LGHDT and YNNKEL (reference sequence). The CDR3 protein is CASSQTGVIGYEQYF. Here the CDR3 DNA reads TGTGCCAGCAGCCAAACAGGGGTTATTGGCTACGAGCAGTACTTC.

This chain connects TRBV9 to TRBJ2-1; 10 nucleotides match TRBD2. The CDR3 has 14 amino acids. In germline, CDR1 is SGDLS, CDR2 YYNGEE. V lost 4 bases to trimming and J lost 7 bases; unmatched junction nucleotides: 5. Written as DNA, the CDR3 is TGTGCCAGCAGCTCGGGACTAGCGAGAAATGAGCAGTTCTTC. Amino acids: CASSSGLARNEQFF.

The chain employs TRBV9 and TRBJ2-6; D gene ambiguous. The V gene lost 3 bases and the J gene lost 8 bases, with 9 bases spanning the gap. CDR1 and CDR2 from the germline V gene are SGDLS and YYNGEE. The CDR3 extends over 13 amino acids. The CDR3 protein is CASSDLVPNVLTF. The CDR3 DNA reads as TGTGCCAGCAGCGACCTAGTTCCCAACGTCCTGACTTTC.

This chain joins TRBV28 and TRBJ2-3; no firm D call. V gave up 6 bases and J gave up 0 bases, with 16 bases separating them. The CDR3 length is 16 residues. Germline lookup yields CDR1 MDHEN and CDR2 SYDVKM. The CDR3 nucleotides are TGTGCCAGCAGGTTTGGACCGTCGAAGAGCACAGATACGCAGTATTTT. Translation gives CASRFGPSKSTDTQYF.

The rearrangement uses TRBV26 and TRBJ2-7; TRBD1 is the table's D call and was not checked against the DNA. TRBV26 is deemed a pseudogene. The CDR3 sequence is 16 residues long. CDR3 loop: CASSSGWGVYAYEQYF. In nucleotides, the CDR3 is TGTGCCAGCAGTTCGGGTTGGGGGGTTTACGCCTACGAGCAGTACTTC.

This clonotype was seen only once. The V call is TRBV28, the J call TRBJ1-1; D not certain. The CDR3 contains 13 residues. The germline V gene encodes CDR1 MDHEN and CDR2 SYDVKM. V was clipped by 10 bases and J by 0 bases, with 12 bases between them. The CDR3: CATSAGVNTEAFF. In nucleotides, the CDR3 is TGTGCCACGTCCGCCGGGGTGAACACTGAAGCTTTCTTT.

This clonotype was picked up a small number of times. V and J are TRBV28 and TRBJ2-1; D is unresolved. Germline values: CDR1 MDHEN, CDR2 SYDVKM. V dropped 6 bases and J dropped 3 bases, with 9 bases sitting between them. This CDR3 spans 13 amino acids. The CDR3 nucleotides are TGTGCCAGCAGGCCCCGGGTCTACAATGAGCAGTTCTTC. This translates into CASRPRVYNEQFF.

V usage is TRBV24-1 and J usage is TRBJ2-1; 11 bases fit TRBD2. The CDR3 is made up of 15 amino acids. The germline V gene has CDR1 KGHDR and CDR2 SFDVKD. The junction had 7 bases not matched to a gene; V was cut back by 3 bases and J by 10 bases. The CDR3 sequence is CATSDLAGGGSEQFF. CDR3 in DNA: TGTGCCACCAGTGATCTAGCGGGAGGTGGGAGCGAGCAGTTCTTC.

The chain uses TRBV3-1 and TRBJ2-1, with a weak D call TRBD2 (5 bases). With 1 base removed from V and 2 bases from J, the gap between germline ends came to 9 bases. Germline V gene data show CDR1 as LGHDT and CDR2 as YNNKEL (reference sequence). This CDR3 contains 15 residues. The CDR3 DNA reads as TGTGCCAGCAGCCAAGTGAGGGAGCCCTACAATGAGCAGTTCTTC. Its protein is CASSQVREPYNEQFF.

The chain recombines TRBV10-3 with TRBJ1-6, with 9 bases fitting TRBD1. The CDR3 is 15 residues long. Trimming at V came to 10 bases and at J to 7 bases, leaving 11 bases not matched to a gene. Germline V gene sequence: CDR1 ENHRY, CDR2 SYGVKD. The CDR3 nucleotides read TGTGCCACCGGGGACAGGGACGCCGTGAATTCACCCCTCCACTTT. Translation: CATGDRDAVNSPLHF.

CDR3 DNA: TGTGCCAGCAGCCAAGATAGGCTAGCGGGAGTTCGGGAGCAGTTCTTC. Translation gives CASSQDRLAGVREQFF. V usage is TRBV3-1 and J usage is TRBJ2-1; the match to TRBD2 covers 10 bases. The V and J ends lost 0 bases and 10 bases, in that order; junction bases with no gene match: 9. Germline CDR1 and CDR2: LGHDT and YNNKEL (reference sequence). The CDR3 is made up of 16 amino acids.

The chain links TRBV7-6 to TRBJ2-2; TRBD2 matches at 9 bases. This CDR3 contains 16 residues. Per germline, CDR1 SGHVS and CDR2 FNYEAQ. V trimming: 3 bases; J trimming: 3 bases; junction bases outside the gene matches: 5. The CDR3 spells CASSFWAGGDTGELFF. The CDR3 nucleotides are TGTGCCAGCAGCTTTTGGGCGGGAGGGGACACCGGGGAGCTGTTTTTT.

The CDR3 DNA reads TGTGCCAGCAGCCAAGGGACAGTATCTGGAAACACCATATATTTT. It codes for CASSQGTVSGNTIYF. The rearrangement links TRBV7-2 to TRBJ1-3, with TRBD1 identical over 7 bases. J was trimmed by 1 base and V by 5 bases; bases with no gene match: 5. The CDR3 loop spans 15 amino acids. Germline V lookup: CDR1 SGHTA, CDR2 FQGNSA. The complete variable domain, with remaining parts taken from reference TRBV7-2 and TRBJ1-3, reads GAGVSQSPSNKVTEKGKDVELRCDPISGHTALYWYRQSLGQGLEFLIYFQGNSAPDKSGLPSDRFSAERTGGSVSTLTIQRTQQEDSAVYLCASSQGTVSGNTIYFGEGSWLTVV.

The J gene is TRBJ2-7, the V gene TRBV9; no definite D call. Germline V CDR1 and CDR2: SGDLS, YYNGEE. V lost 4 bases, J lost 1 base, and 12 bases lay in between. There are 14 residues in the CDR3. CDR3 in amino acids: CASSPDWLSYEQYF. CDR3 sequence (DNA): TGTGCCAGCAGCCCCGACTGGCTTTCCTACGAGCAGTACTTC.